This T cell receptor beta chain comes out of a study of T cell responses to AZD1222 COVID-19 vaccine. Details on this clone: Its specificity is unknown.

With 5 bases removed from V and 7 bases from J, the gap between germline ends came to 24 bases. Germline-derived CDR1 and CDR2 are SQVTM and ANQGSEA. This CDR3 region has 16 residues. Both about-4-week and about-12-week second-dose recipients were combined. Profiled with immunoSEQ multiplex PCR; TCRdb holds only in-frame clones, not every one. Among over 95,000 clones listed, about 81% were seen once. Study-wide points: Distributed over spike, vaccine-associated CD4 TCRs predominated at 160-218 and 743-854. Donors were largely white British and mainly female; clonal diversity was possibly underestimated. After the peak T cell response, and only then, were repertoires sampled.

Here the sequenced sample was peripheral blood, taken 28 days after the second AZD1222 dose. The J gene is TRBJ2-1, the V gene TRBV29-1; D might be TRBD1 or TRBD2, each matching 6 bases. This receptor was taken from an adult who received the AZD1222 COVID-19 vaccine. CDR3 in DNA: TGCAGCGTTCCGTATAGCCGGGACTCCAGGGGAAATGAGCAGTTCTTC. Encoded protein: CSVPYSRDSRGNEQFF.